This T cell receptor (beta chain) was identified in a study of blood T cell repertoires in COVID-19. Study-level background: Samples of COVID-19 (acute and convalescent) were obtained from the United States, Italy and Spain.

In the authors' methods: For nucleated cells, counts were estimated from reference gene primer amplification. Generated by immunoSEQ multiplex PCR, the TCRdb table keeps only in-frame clones and is missing some. That table supplies the V and J calls and clone size; D and trimming were determined from the DNA. The sample has about 330,000 clones, more than 70% seen once. The sample taken for sequencing was peripheral blood. The TCR was taken from a man between 18 and 35 years old who had recovered from COVID-19.

In nucleotides, the CDR3 is TGTGCCAGCCGGGAGGACTCTGGAAACACCATATATTTT. Residues: CASREDSGNTIYF. The V gene is TRBV7-3, the J gene TRBJ1-3, with D unresolved. V was pared by 8 bases and J by 0 bases, with 8 bases between. Germline CDR1 and CDR2: SGHTA and FQGTGA. The CDR3 is made up of 13 amino acids.